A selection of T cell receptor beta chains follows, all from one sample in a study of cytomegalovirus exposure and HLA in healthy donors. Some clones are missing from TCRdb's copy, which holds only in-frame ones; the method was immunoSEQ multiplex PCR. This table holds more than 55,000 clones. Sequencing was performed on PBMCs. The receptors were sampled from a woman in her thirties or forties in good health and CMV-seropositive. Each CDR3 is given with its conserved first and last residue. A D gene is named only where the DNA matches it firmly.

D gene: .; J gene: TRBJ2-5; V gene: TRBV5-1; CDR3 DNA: TGCGCCAGCAGCTCTAGCAGACTTCAAGAGACCCAGTACTTC; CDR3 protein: CASSSSRLQETQYF
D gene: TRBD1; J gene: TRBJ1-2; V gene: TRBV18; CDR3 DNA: TGTGCCAGCTCACCAGCGGCAGGGGGCTTGTATAACTATGGCTACACCTTC; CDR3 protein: CASSPAAGGLYNYGYTF
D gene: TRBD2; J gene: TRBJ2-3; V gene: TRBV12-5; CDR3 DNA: TGTGCTAGTGGTTCGGGACTAGCGGGACTCACAGATACGCAGTATTTT; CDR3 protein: CASGSGLAGLTDTQYF
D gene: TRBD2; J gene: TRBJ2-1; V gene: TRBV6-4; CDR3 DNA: TGTGCCAGCAGAGCTAGCGGGGGGGCGGGAAATGAGCAGTTCTTC; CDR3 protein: CASRASGGAGNEQFF
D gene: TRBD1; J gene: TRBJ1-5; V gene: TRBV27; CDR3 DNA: TGTGCCAGCAGTTCCACTCCTAACAGGGGGATGGGCAATCAGCCCCAGCATTTT; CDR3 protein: CASSSTPNRGMGNQPQHF
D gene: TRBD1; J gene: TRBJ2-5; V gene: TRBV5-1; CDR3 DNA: TGCGCCAGCAGCACGACAGGGGGCGGGGAGACCCAGTACTTC; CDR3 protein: CASSTTGGGETQYF
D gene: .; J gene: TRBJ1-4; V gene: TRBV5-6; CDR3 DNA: TGTGCCAGCAGCTCGCTAAAGACAACAACTAATGAAAAACTGTTTTTT; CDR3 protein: CASSSLKTTTNEKLFF
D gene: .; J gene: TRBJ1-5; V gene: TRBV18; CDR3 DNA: TGTGCCAGCTCACCACCCCCGCCCTACGCCGATCAGCCCCAGCATTTT; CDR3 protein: CASSPPPPYADQPQHF
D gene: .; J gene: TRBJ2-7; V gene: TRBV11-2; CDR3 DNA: TGTGCCAGCAGCTTAGGAGGTAGTGTACTCACCTACGAGCAGTACTTC; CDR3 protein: CASSLGGSVLTYEQYF
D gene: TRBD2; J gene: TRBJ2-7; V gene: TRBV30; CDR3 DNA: TGTGCCTGGAGGGGGCTAGCGGGCTCCTACGAGCAGTACTTC; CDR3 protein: CAWRGLAGSYEQYF
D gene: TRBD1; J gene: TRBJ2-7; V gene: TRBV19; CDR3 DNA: TGTGCCAGTAGCCAGACAGGGAGTGGCCACGAGCAGTACTTC; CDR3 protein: CASSQTGSGHEQYF
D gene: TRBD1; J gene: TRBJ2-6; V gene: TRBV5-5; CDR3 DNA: TGTGCCAGCAGCTTGCCCCGGACAGGGTCTGGGGCCAACGTCCTGACTTTC; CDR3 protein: CASSLPRTGSGANVLTF
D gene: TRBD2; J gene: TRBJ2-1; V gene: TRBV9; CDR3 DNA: TGTGCCAGCAGCGGAAGACAGGGTTCGGGACTAGCGGGAGATAATGAGCAGTTCTTC; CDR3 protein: CASSGRQGSGLAGDNEQFF
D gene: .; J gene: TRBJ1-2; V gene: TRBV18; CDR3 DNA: TGTGCCAGCTCACCAGTGGTACAGAGTAACTATGGCTACACCTTC; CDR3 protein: CASSPVVQSNYGYTF
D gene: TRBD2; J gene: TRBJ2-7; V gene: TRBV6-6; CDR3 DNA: TGTGCCAGCAAAGAGCGGGAGGTGTTTCGTGAGCAGTACTTC; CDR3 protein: CASKEREVFREQYF
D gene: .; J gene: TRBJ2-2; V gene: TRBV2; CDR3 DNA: TGTGCCAGCAGTTGGACACCTGCGAACACCGGGGAGCTGTTTTTT; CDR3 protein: CASSWTPANTGELFF
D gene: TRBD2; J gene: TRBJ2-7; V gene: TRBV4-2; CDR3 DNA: TGTGCCAGCAGCCAAGAAGAACTAGCGGGAACCGCCTACGAGCAGTACTTC; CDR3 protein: CASSQEELAGTAYEQYF
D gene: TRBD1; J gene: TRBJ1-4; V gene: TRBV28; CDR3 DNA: TGTGCCAGCAGTTTACCCGGGACAGGGCAAGGTGAAAAACTGTTTTTT; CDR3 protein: CASSLPGTGQGEKLFF
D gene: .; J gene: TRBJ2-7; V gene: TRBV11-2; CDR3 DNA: TGTGCCAGCAGCTTAAGTGAAGGGGTCGAGCAGTACTTC; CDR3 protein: CASSLSEGVEQYF
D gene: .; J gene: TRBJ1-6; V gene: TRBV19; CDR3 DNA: TGTGCCAGTAGTCTTCGGACAAATTCCGATAATTCACCCCTCCACTTT; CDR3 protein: CASSLRTNSDNSPLHF
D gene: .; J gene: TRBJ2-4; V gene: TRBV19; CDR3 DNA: TGTGCCAGTAGTTTAGGACGGGTTCATGGCTTC; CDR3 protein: CASSLGRVHGF
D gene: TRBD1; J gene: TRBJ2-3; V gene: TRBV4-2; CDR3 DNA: TGTGCCAGCAGCCAACCCACGGCAGGGGGCCCAGATACGCAGTATTTT; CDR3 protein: CASSQPTAGGPDTQYF
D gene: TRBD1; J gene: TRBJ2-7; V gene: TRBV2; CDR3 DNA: TGTGCCAGCAGTCTCCCAGTGGGACAGGCCTACGAGCAGTACTTC; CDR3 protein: CASSLPVGQAYEQYF
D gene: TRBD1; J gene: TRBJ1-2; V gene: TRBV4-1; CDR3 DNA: TGCGCCAGCAGCCCGGGCCAGGGGGGCAACTATGGCTACACCTTC; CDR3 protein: CASSPGQGGNYGYTF
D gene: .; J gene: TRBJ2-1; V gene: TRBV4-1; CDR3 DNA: TGCGCCAGCAGCCAATCTAGTGGTAGGGGGATGAGGAGCAATGAGCAGTTCTTC; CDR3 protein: CASSQSSGRGMRSNEQFF
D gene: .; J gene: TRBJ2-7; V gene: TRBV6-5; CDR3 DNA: TGTGCCAGCAGCCTCGGACAGCAGGGGAGCTACGAGCAGTACTTC; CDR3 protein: CASSLGQQGSYEQYF
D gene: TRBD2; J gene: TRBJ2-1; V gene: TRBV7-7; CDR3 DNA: TGTGCTAGCAGCCCACTAGCGGAGATCTACAATGAGCAGTTCTTC; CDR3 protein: CASSPLAEIYNEQFF
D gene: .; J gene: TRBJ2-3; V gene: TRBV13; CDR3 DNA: TGTGCCAGCAGTTCTCAAGGGGTTCGGAGCACAGATACGCAGTATTTT; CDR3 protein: CASSSQGVRSTDTQYF
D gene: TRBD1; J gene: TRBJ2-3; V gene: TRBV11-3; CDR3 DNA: TGTGCCAGCAGCTTCAGGGGGAACACAGATACGCAGTATTTT; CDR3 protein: CASSFRGNTDTQYF
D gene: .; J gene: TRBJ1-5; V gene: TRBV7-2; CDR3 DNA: TGTGCCAGCAGCGCGGGAAGGAGCCAGCCCCAGCATTTT; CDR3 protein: CASSAGRSQPQHF
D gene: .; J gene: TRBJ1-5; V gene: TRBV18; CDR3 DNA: TGTGCCAGCTCACCCCGAACAGGGTTGGATCAGCCCCAGCATTTT; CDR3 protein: CASSPRTGLDQPQHF
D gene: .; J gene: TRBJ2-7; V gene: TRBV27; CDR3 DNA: TGTGCCAGTCCAGGGGCAGGGGTCCACCTAAGCTCCTACGAGCAGTACTTC; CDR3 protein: CASPGAGVHLSSYEQYF
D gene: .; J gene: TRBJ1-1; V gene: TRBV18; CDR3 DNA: TGTGCCAGCTCATTGACAGAAGAAAGTGGCACTGAAGCTTTCTTT; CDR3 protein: CASSLTEESGTEAFF
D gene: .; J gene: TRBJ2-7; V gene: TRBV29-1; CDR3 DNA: TGCAGCGTTGTCCCGGGTAACTCCTACGAGCAGTACTTC; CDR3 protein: CSVVPGNSYEQYF
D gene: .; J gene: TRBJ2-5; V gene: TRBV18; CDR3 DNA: TGTGCCAGCTCACCACCGGTTTCGGGATACCAAGAGACCCAGTACTTC; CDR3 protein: CASSPPVSGYQETQYF
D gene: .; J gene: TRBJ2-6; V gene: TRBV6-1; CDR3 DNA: TGTGCCAGCAGTTCACAGGGCTCCGGGGCCAACGTCCTGACTTTC; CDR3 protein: CASSSQGSGANVLTF
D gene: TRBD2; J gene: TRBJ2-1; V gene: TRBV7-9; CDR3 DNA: TGTGCCAGCAGCTTAGAGCTAGCGGTCGAACGGCAGTTCTTC; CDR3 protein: CASSLELAVERQFF
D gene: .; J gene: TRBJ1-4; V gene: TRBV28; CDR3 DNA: TGTGCCAGCACTTGGACCGGGGTCGCAACTAATGAAAAACTGTTTTTT; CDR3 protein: CASTWTGVATNEKLFF
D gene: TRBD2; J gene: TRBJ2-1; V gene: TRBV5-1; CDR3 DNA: TGCGCCAGCAGCTGGGGGACTAGCGGGGGCGACGAGCAGTTCTTC; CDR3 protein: CASSWGTSGGDEQFF
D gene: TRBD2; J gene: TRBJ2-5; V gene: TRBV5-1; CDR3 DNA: TGCGCCAGCAGCTGGCGAGGAGCGGGGGACCAAGAGACCCAGTACTTC; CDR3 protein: CASSWRGAGDQETQYF
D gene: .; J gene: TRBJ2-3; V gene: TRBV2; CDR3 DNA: TGTGCCAGCAGAACAGGGCCCAGCACAGATACGCAGTATTTT; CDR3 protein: CASRTGPSTDTQYF
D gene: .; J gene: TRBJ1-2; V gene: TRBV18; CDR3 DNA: TGTGCCAGCTCTCCCGGGAGGGAAGCTAACTATGGCTACACCTTC; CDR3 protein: CASSPGREANYGYTF
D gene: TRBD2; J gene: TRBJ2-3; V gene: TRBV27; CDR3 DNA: TGTGCCAGCAGTTCCCCAATACTAGCGGATCGAGATACGCAGTATTTT; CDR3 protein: CASSSPILADRDTQYF
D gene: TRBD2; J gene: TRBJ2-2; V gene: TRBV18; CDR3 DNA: TGTGCCAGCTCACCACGGCGGGAGGGAAACACCGGGGAGCTGTTTTTT; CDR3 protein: CASSPRREGNTGELFF
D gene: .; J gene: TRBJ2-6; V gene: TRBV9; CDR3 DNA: TGTGCCAGCAGCGTGCCAGCTGGGGCCAACGTCCTGACTTTC; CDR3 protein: CASSVPAGANVLTF
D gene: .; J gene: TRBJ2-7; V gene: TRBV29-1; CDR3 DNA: TGCAGCGTTGAACTCAGCTACGAGCAGTACTTC; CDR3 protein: CSVELSYEQYF
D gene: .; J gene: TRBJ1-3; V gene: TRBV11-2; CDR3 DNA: TGTGCCAGCAGTCAACAGGGAGTTGGAAACACCATATATTTT; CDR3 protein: CASSQQGVGNTIYF
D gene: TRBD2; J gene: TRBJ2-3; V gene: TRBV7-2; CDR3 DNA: TGTGCCAGCAGCTTAGACGGACTAGCGGGACGCACAGATACGCAGTATTTT; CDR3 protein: CASSLDGLAGRTDTQYF
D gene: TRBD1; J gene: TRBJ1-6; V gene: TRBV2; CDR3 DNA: TGTGCCAGCAGTGCCTCCACAGGGGGCGCGAATTCACCCCTCCACTTT; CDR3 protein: CASSASTGGANSPLHF
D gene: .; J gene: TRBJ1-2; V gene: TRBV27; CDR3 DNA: TGTGCCAGCAGTTTCGGGGGGCTGGGTGGCTACACCTTC; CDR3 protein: CASSFGGLGGYTF
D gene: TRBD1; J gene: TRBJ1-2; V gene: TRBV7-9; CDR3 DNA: TGTGCCAGCAGCCTATCAGGGGGAATCAGCTATGGCTACACCTTC; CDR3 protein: CASSLSGGISYGYTF
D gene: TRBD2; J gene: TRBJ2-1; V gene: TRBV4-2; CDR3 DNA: TGTGCCAGCAGCCAACACGGACTAGCGGGTAGTTCCTACAATGAGCAGTTCTTC; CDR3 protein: CASSQHGLAGSSYNEQFF
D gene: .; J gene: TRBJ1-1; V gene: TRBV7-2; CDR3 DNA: TGTGCCAGCAGCTCGACTACAGCTTTGGAAGCCTTCTTT; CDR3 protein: CASSSTTALEAFF
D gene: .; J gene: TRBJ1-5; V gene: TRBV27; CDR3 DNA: TGTGCCAGCAGTTTATATCCAGACAATCAGCCCCAGCATTTT; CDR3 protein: CASSLYPDNQPQHF
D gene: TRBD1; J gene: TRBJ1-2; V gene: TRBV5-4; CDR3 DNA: TGTGCCAGCAGCTTAGCCCCGACAGGGGACAACTATGGCTACACCTTC; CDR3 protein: CASSLAPTGDNYGYTF